The 30 T cell receptor beta chains listed next were all sequenced from one sample in a study of T cells in Graves' hyperthyroidism and ophthalmopathy. RNA transcripts yielded amplified TCR beta CDR3 regions. The study used the HTBI primer set for a first-round RT-PCR of the TCR CDR3. MiXCR, run by TCRdb on the multiplex PCR reads, gives a single entry per CDR3 protein. The data contain about 420,000 distinct CDR3 sequences, approximately 15% of them singletons. The sequenced sample was blood. The source of these receptors is a woman aged 18-29 years with Graves' hyperthyroidism.

This clonotype was counted many times. V and J are TRBV12-3 or TRBV12-4 and TRBJ2-2; TRBD2 matches at 7 bases. CDR3 size: 14 residues. J gave up 11 bases and V 7 bases, and 13 bases lay outside the gene matches. CDR3 in amino acids: CASTLRGLQTELFF. CDR3 sequence (DNA): TGTGCCAGCACCTTAAGGGGACTACAGACTGAGCTGTTTTTT.

This clonotype was counted only a few times. The rearrangement links TRBV10-3 to TRBJ2-1, with a tentative D call TRBD1 (7 bases). The CDR3 runs 16 residues. Trimming removed 0 bases at V and 4 bases at J, with 13 bases between. CDR1 and CDR2 from the germline V gene are ENHRY and SYGVKD. CDR3 residues: CAISESGGTAYNEQFF. CDR3 nucleotides: TGTGCCATCAGTGAGTCGGGCGGGACAGCTTACAATGAGCAGTTCTTC.

The chain couples TRBV29-1 to TRBJ2-7; TRBD2 aligns across 9 bases. The CDR3 is made up of 12 amino acids. Germline lookup yields CDR1 SQVTM and CDR2 ANQGSEA. With 7 bases clipped from V and 7 bases from J, the junction kept 8 bases outside the gene matches. The DNA for the CDR3 is TGCAGCGCCGTAGCGGGAGTAAAGGAGCAGTACTTC. It specifies CSAVAGVKEQYF.

J is TRBJ2-1 and V is TRBV20-1; D gene ambiguous. V gave up 0 bases and J gave up 9 bases, with 30 bases separating them. The V gene's germline CDR1 is DFQATT and CDR2 SNEGSKA (reference sequence). The CDR3 is made up of 19 amino acids. Here the CDR3 DNA reads TGCAGTGCTAGAGATCCGGACCTTTTTTCCGCGAGCCTAAGACTTGAGCAGTTCTTC. This translates into CSARDPDLFSASLRLEQFF.

This clonotype was seen many times. For the CDR3, the DNA is TGTGCCAGCAGTTTCCAAGCGGGAGAGCCCAATGAGCAGTTCTTC. Translating it yields CASSFQAGEPNEQFF. The chain has TRBV6-5 and TRBJ2-1; TRBD2 matches at 8 bases. Germline V CDR1 and CDR2: MNHEY, SVGAGI. Trimming took 4 bases from V and 6 from J; bases not matched to a gene: 8. This CDR3 spans 15 amino acids.

This clonotype has ten or more counts. The J gene is TRBJ2-7, the V gene TRBV28; D gene unclear. Deletions cut 1 base from V and 0 bases from J, with 7 bases between. CDR3 size: 14 residues. Germline CDR1 and CDR2: MDHEN and SYDVKM. The CDR3, as DNA: TGTGCCAGCAGTTTATTAGTTTCCTCCTACGAGCAGTACTTC. Residues: CASSLLVSSYEQYF.

This chain links TRBV20-1 with TRBJ2-1; D is uncertain. Germline V gives CDR1 DFQATT, CDR2 SNEGSKA (reference sequence). Between the trimmed V and J ends, which lost 3 bases and 0 bases, there was a span of 9 bases. The CDR3 is made up of 14 amino acids. The CDR3 coding sequence is TGCAGTGCTAGCGGCAAAACCTCCTACAATGAGCAGTTCTTC. Encoded protein: CSASGKTSYNEQFF.

Many counts were recorded for this clonotype. The V and J genes are TRBV20-1 and TRBJ1-2; D is uncertain. The germline gives CDR1 DFQATT, CDR2 SNEGSKA (reference sequence). V dropped 3 bases and J dropped 2 bases, with 13 bases sitting between them. The CDR3 totals 14 residues. CDR3 region: CSASSRAVNYGYTF. The CDR3 coding sequence is TGCAGTGCTAGTAGTCGGGCAGTCAACTATGGCTACACCTTC.

The sample holds a few counts of this clonotype. This chain links TRBV19 with TRBJ2-1; D gene ambiguous. The CDR3 totals 13 residues. V lost 3 bases, J lost 4 bases, and 7 bases lay in between. In germline, CDR1 is LNHDA, CDR2 SQIVND (reference sequence). The CDR3 region has the DNA TGTGCCAGTAGTATTTGGGGTTACAATGAGCAGTTCTTC. Translated: CASSIWGYNEQFF. Looking up the rest from reference TRBV19 and TRBJ2-1 gives the full variable domain: DGGITQSPKYLFRKEGQNVTLSCEQNLNHDAMYWYRQDPGQGLRLIYYSQIVNDFQKGDIAEGYSVSREKKESFPLTVTSAQKNPTAFYLCASSIWGYNEQFFGPGTRLTVL.

This clonotype showed up many times. This rearrangement joins TRBV20-1 to TRBJ2-7; D might be TRBD1 (5 bases). Germline lookup yields CDR1 DFQATT and CDR2 SNEGSKA (reference sequence). V was pared by 3 bases and J by 4 bases, with 7 bases between. The CDR3 length is 11 residues. The CDR3 is CSASRAYEQYF. CDR3 DNA sequence: TGCAGTGCTAGCAGGGCTTACGAGCAGTACTTC.

This clonotype was seen at least ten times. The chain joins TRBV28 to TRBJ2-1; 12 bases align to TRBD2. The CDR3 spans 16 residues. Germline V gene data show CDR1 as MDHEN and CDR2 as SYDVKM. V dropped 5 bases and J dropped 9; count of bases not matched to a gene: 11. CDR3 protein: CASSKFRTSGIVEQFF. DNA for the CDR3: TGTGCCAGCAGTAAATTTAGGACTAGCGGGATAGTTGAGCAGTTCTTC.

There are many counts of this clonotype. V gene TRBV28 combines with J gene TRBJ2-5, with D possibly called TRBD1 or TRBD2 (6 bases each). V gave up 3 bases and J gave up 1 base, with 12 bases separating them. Germline V CDR1 and CDR2: MDHEN, SYDVKM. This CDR3 region has 15 residues. As DNA, the CDR3 is TGTGCCAGCAGTTTGGCCGGAGGGGGCCAAGAGACCCAGTACTTC. It is translated as CASSLAGGGQETQYF.

This clonotype was counted between two and nine times. This chain uses TRBV13 with TRBJ1-5; D is possibly TRBD1 (5 bases). V was cut by 5 bases and J by 3 bases, with 11 bases left in between. CDR3 length: 14 amino acids. The germline V gene has CDR1 PRHDT and CDR2 FYEKMQ (reference sequence). CDR3 sequence reads: CASSRDGINQPQHF. Written as DNA, the CDR3 is TGTGCCAGCAGCCGGGACGGCATCAATCAGCCCCAGCATTTT.

This clonotype was seen more than once but under ten times. V usage is TRBV5-1 and J usage is TRBJ2-1; TRBD1 agrees at 7 bases. The CDR3 is 16 amino acids. V gave up 0 bases and J gave up 4 bases; unmatched junction bases: 7. Germline V gene data show CDR1 as SGHRS and CDR2 as YFSETQ. CDR3 in amino acids: CASSLAGDSYYNEQFF. CDR3 in DNA: TGCGCCAGCAGCTTGGCCGGGGACAGCTATTACAATGAGCAGTTCTTC.

This clonotype was observed at least ten times. This rearrangement joins TRBV10-3 to TRBJ1-1; D is undetermined. Trimming pared 10 bases from V and 1 base from J, leaving 13 bases between. The CDR3 is made up of 13 amino acids. Germline V gene sequence: CDR1 ENHRY, CDR2 SYGVKD. The CDR3 loop reads CATHLQGNTEAFF. The CDR3 DNA reads as TGTGCCACCCACCTCCAAGGGAACACTGAAGCTTTCTTT.

This clonotype was observed at least ten times. CDR3: CASGRREETQYF. The CDR3 DNA is TGTGCCAGCGGCCGGCGGGAAGAGACCCAGTACTTC. This chain connects TRBV7-9 to TRBJ2-5; tentative D call: TRBD2 (5 bases). From germline, CDR1 is SEHNR and CDR2 FQNEAQ (reference sequence). CDR3 length equals 12 residues. V shed 8 bases and J shed 3 bases, with 10 bases lying between them.

This clonotype was counted only a few times. The rearrangement uses TRBV12-3 or TRBV12-4 and TRBJ1-1; weak D call: TRBD1 (5 bases). Trimming took 6 bases from V and 3 from J, leaving 14 bases between them. The CDR3 extends over 14 amino acids. DNA for the CDR3: TGTGCCAGCAGCCGACGGGACGGCGACACTGAAGCTTTCTTT. Amino acids: CASSRRDGDTEAFF.

This clonotype was found many times. The chain uses TRBV20-1 and TRBJ2-3, with 13 nucleotides matching TRBD2. Germline CDR1 is DFQATT and CDR2 is SNEGSKA (reference sequence). This CDR3 contains 16 residues. V shed 1 base, J shed 3 bases, and the junction held 4 bases outside the gene matches. CDR3 in amino acids: CSARATSGGSTDTQYF. The CDR3 DNA reads TGCAGTGCTAGAGCGACTAGCGGGGGGAGTACAGATACGCAGTATTTT.

A word on this clonotype: An end of the junction differs from the germline gene, which may be a read error. This chain links TRBV3-1 with TRBJ2-7, with D possibly being TRBD2 (6 bases). CDR1 is LGHDT and CDR2 is YNNKEL in the germline V gene (reference sequence). CDR3 size: 13 residues. CDR3 protein: CASSRPTSHEQHF. For the CDR3, the DNA is TGTGCCAGCAGCCGACCCACTAGCCACGAGCAGCACTTC.

This clonotype was picked up many times. The chain recombines TRBV27 with TRBJ1-2; 7 positions agree with TRBD1. The junction had 14 bases not matched to a gene; V was cut back by 6 bases and J by 7 bases. Germline CDR1 reads MNHEY; CDR2 reads SMNVEV (reference sequence). The CDR3 loop spans 15 amino acids. This CDR3 reads CASSFSTGNPRGYTF. The CDR3 DNA sequence: TGTGCCAGCAGCTTTTCGACAGGGAATCCCCGTGGCTACACCTTC.

This clonotype was seen many times. The rearrangement uses TRBV28 and TRBJ2-3; D might be TRBD1 (5 bases). The CDR3 covers 14 residues. V lost 6 bases, J lost 4 bases, and 14 bases lay in between. Germline-derived CDR1 and CDR2 are MDHEN and SYDVKM. The CDR3 region is CASSSRAKADTQYF. CDR3 coding DNA: TGTGCCAGCAGCTCCAGGGCAAAAGCAGATACGCAGTATTTT.

This clonotype was counted between two and nine times. The chain couples TRBV12-3 or TRBV12-4 to TRBJ2-2; no reliable D call. The CDR3 has 13 residues. Trimming took 3 bases from V and 3 from J, leaving 5 bases between them. This CDR3 reads CASSFPHTGELFF. Here the CDR3 DNA reads TGTGCCAGCAGTTTTCCCCACACCGGGGAGCTGTTTTTT.

This clonotype was counted many times. V is TRBV7-2 and J is TRBJ2-7; 7 bases agree with TRBD1. V trimming: 3 bases; J trimming: 3 bases; junction bases outside the gene matches: 5. The CDR3 is 14 amino acids. From germline, CDR1 is SGHTA and CDR2 FQGNSA. The DNA for the CDR3 is TGTGCCAGCAGCTTTAGGGGACAGAGCTACGAGCAGTACTTC. Its protein product is CASSFRGQSYEQYF.

As to this clonotype: This may arise from a read error, as a much more abundant clone is one base away. This chain uses TRBV6-2 or TRBV6-3 with TRBJ2-1; unclear D gene. The CDR3 runs 15 residues. V was clipped by 5 bases and J by 0 bases, with 11 bases between them. Looked up from germline, CDR1 is MNHEY and CDR2 is SVGEGT. CDR3 coding DNA: TGTGCCAGCAGTGTTTATGGTGCCTCCTACAATGAGCAGTTCTTC. Amino acid sequence: CASSVYGASYNEQFF.

This sequence joins TRBV7-2 and TRBJ2-7, with D possibly matching TRBD2 (7 bases). The germline V gene has CDR1 SGHTA and CDR2 FQGNSA. V lost 3 bases and J 5 bases, leaving 17 bases between the germline ends. This CDR3 contains 15 residues. CDR3 DNA sequence: TGTGCCAGCAGCTTGGGGGGGTCCGGGGGCGACGAGCAGTACTTC. Its protein is CASSLGGSGGDEQYF.

This clonotype has a count of ten or more. The chain has TRBV12-3 or TRBV12-4 and TRBJ1-1; D remains unclear. The length of the CDR3 is 14 residues. Trimming pared 4 bases from V and 1 base from J, leaving 10 bases between. The CDR3 loop reads CASSSMGANTEAFF. CDR3 nucleotides: TGTGCCAGCAGTTCCATGGGAGCGAACACTGAAGCTTTCTTT.

V is TRBV2 and J is TRBJ1-2, with a possible D match to TRBD1 (6 bases). V lost 7 bases to trimming and J lost 2 bases, with 11 bases between them. The CDR3 length is 13 residues. Germline assignment: CDR1 SNHLY and CDR2 FYNNEI. DNA of the CDR3: TGTGCCAGCATCAAGGGGGGAAACTATGGCTACACCTTC. Its translation: CASIKGGNYGYTF.

Ten or more counts support this clonotype. V and J are TRBV2 and TRBJ1-2; D may be TRBD1 (5 bases). Trimming took 7 bases from V and 4 from J, leaving 13 bases between them. CDR1 is SNHLY and CDR2 is FYNNEI in the germline V gene. CDR3 length: 13 residues. CDR3 nucleotide sequence: TGTGCCAGCAACACAGGCTCAACCTATGGCTACACCTTC. The encoded protein is CASNTGSTYGYTF. Looking up the rest from reference TRBV2 and TRBJ1-2 gives the full variable domain: EPEVTQTPSHQVTQMGQEVILRCVPISNHLYFYWYRQILGQKVEFLVSFYNNEISEKSEIFDDQFSVERPDGSNFTLKIRSTKLEDSAMYFCASNTGSTYGYTFGSGTRLTVV.

J is TRBJ2-5 and V is TRBV29-1, with 9 bases fitting TRBD1. The CDR3 loop spans 14 amino acids. V shed 4 bases, J shed 5 bases, and the junction held 8 bases outside the gene matches. The V gene's germline CDR1 is SQVTM and CDR2 ANQGSEA. CDR3 protein: CSVAPTGGRETQYF. In nucleotides, the CDR3 is TGCAGCGTTGCCCCAACAGGGGGCCGGGAGACCCAGTACTTC.

The V call is TRBV20-1, the J call TRBJ2-1; D might be TRBD2 (6 bases). Germline CDR1 reads DFQATT; CDR2 reads SNEGSKA (reference sequence). This CDR3 spans 12 amino acids. V lost 5 bases to trimming and J lost 6 bases, with 11 bases between them. In DNA form, the CDR3 reads TGCAGTGCTTCCCGGAGGGGCAATGAGCAGTTCTTC. It yields the protein CSASRRGNEQFF.